The 21 T cell receptor beta chains listed next were all sequenced from one sample in a study of tumor and adjacent non-tumor tissue in lung cancer. This sample's RNA came from whole unsorted tissue. Distant lung tissue was collected more than 3 cm away from the tumor edge. The library came from three nested PCR rounds adapted from ARM-PCR protocols. Using its own MiXCR run on the multiplex PCR reads, TCRdb lists one record per CDR3 protein. The sample holds 90,000 to 100,000 distinct CDR3 sequences; less than 85% are singletons and the top ten take about 30%. Sample: distant non-tumor lung tissue. All receptors derive from a man between 60 and 70 years old with small cell lung cancer.

Details on this clonotype: Lacking the conserved final phenylalanine or tryptophan, this CDR3 likely reflects a read error. V usage is TRBV29-1 and J usage is TRBJ2-7, with a possible D match to TRBD2 (5 bases). Germline lookup yields CDR1 SQVTM and CDR2 ANQGSEA. V lost 4 bases to trimming and J lost 7 bases, with 17 bases between them. The CDR3 runs to 13 residues. CDR3 residues: CSVASQEALEQYL. DNA of the CDR3: TGCAGCGTTGCGTCCCAGGAGGCGCTGGAGCAGTACTTG.

The rearrangement links TRBV20-1 to TRBJ1-1; D call uncertain. This CDR3 contains 17 residues. Per the germline V gene, CDR1 is DFQATT and CDR2 is SNEGSKA (reference sequence). Deletions cut 1 base from V and 8 bases from J, with 26 bases between. The CDR3 DNA reads TGCAGTGCTAGAGGGGAAGTAACAGAAGGGATGAACATCGAAGCTTTCTTT. Its protein is CSARGEVTEGMNIEAFF.

Comment on this clonotype: A much larger clone is a single base away; this may be a read error. This chain links TRBV20-1 with TRBJ2-1; 7 bases fit TRBD2. V gave up 7 bases and J gave up 2 bases; unmatched junction bases: 11. Germline lookup yields CDR1 DFQATT and CDR2 SNEGSKA (reference sequence). This CDR3 region has 15 residues. The CDR3 nucleotides are TGCAGTGTTAAACAAGAACTAGCGCCCTACAATGAGCAGTTCTTC. This codes for CSVKQELAPYNEQFF.

Remarks on this clonotype: This CDR3 is missing its conserved last phenylalanine or tryptophan, likely due to a read error. The chain is built from TRBV11-2 and TRBJ2-1; the D is unclear. The CDR3 is made up of 16 amino acids. V lost 9 bases to trimming and J lost 8 bases, with 26 bases between them. CDR1 and CDR2 (germline): SGHAT, FQNNGV. DNA for the CDR3: TGTGCCAGTAGCCTGAAGGGTAGTACGGCCCTCCATGAGCAGTTCCTC. It specifies CASSLKGSTALHEQFL.

In its sample, this clonotype was seen once. This sequence may be a read error, since a much larger clone differs from it by one base. The V call is TRBV5-4, the J call TRBJ2-2; 9 nucleotides agree with TRBD2. Germline V lookup: CDR1 SGHNT, CDR2 YYREEE (reference sequence). CDR3 length: 16 amino acids. The CDR3 coding sequence is TGTGCCAGCAGTTTTGTTAGCGGGAGATCCACCTGGGAGCTGTTTTTT. Protein product: CASSFVSGRSTWELFF.

The genes are TRBV12-3 or TRBV12-4 and TRBJ1-3; a weak D match, TRBD1 (5 bases). Between the trimmed V and J ends, which lost 9 bases and 4 bases, there was a span of 16 bases. The CDR3 length is 14 residues. Here the CDR3 reads CASSMQGWGNTIYF. The CDR3 DNA sequence: TGTGCCAGTAGTATGCAGGGTTGGGGAAACACCATATATTTT.

This clonotype occurred once. The chain combines TRBV6-2 or TRBV6-3 with TRBJ2-6, with D maybe TRBD2 (5 bases). The CDR3 is made up of 15 amino acids. The V gene lost 9 bases and the J gene lost 2 bases, with 14 bases spanning the gap. Germline CDR1 MNHEY, CDR2 SVGEGT. The CDR3 DNA sequence: TGTGCCAGGTGTTACGAGGGAACTGGGGCCAACGTCCTGACTTTC. Translated: CARCYEGTGANVLTF.

Details on this clonotype: This sequence may be a read error, since a much larger clone differs from it by one base. The rearrangement links TRBV5-1 to TRBJ1-4; D perhaps matches TRBD1 (5 bases). V was cut by 4 bases and J by 1 base, with 11 bases left in between. Germline CDR1 and CDR2: SGHRS and YFSETQ. The CDR3 runs 15 residues. The CDR3 here is CASSLDRVTNEKLFF. The DNA for the CDR3 is TGCGCCAGCAGCCTAGACAGAGTAACTAATGAAAAACTGTTTTTT.

A note on this clonotype: At one end, the junction sequence differs from germline, possibly due to a read error. The J gene is TRBJ2-1, the V gene TRBV11-1, with a weak D call TRBD2 (6 bases). The CDR3 spans 14 residues. CDR1 is SGHAT, CDR2 FQDESV, per germline (reference sequence). This CDR3 is CASSLRDGLNEQFF. In DNA form, the CDR3 reads TGTGCAAGCAGTTTGCGGGATGGCCTCAATGAGCAGTTCTTC.

Concerning this clonotype itself: Because it lacks the conserved phenylalanine or tryptophan at the end, this CDR3 is likely a read error. The V gene is TRBV12-3 or TRBV12-4, the J gene TRBJ2-1; the match to TRBD2 covers 10 bases. The CDR3 spans 17 residues. Trimming cost V 4 bases and J 8 bases; bases outside gene matches: 14. CDR3 DNA: TGTGCCAGCAGTTCGGGAGGGGGACTAGCGAGTGGTCATGAGCAGTTCCTC. Translating it yields CASSSGGGLASGHEQFL.

Concerning this clonotype itself: A junction boundary mismatches the germline segment, possibly from a read error. J is TRBJ2-2 and V is TRBV4-1; 12 bases map to TRBD2. The CDR3 extends over 17 amino acids. Germline V gene lookup returns CDR1 MGHRA and CDR2 YSYEKL. As DNA, the CDR3 is TGCAGCAGCAGCTCCTGGACTAGCGGGACGAAGACCGGGGAGCTGTTTTTT. It encodes CSSSSWTSGTKTGELFF.

On this clonotype itself: A read error may explain this, as a much larger clone is one base away. CDR3 sequence: CASSVGQAEGQPQYF. In nucleotides, the CDR3 is TGTGCCAGCAGCGTCGGACAGGCGGAGGGTCAGCCCCAGTATTTT. This chain uses TRBV7-9 with TRBJ1-5; perhaps TRBD1 as D (7 bases). Gene TRBJ2-3 matches the end of the DNA better, so the J call may be wrong. Germline V gene lookup returns CDR1 SEHNR and CDR2 FQNEAQ (reference sequence). The CDR3 totals 15 residues.

This clonotype was seen many times. The chain combines TRBV5-6 with TRBJ1-1; unclear D gene. CDR1 is SGHDT and CDR2 is YYEEEE in the germline V gene. Trimming pared 0 bases from V and 1 base from J, leaving 7 bases between. The length of the CDR3 is 14 residues. The CDR3 nucleotides are TGTGCCAGCAGCTTGGTTTCGCGGAACACTGAAGCTTTCTTT. This gives the protein CASSLVSRNTEAFF.

This clonotype was detected a few times. The chain is built from TRBV28 and TRBJ2-5, with D perhaps TRBD2 (7 bases). Trimming shortened V by 7 bases and J by 4 bases, and 13 bases separated the two germline ends. The CDR3 sequence is 13 residues long. Per germline, CDR1 MDHEN and CDR2 SYDVKM. CDR3 residues: CASTGGRGETQYF. As DNA, the CDR3 is TGTGCCAGCACCGGGGGGCGCGGAGAGACCCAGTACTTC.

A remark on this clonotype: Relative to the germline gene, one junction end is altered; a read error may explain this. The chain couples TRBV11-1 to TRBJ2-1; 8 bases map to TRBD2. CDR3 length equals 16 residues. The germline gives CDR1 SGHAT, CDR2 FQDESV (reference sequence). The CDR3 bases are TGTGCTAGCAGTTTACCACTAGCGGCCACCTACAATGGGCAGTTCTTC. The encoded protein is CASSLPLAATYNGQFF.

The chain carries TRBV29-1 and TRBJ2-1; 9 bases fit TRBD1. The CDR3 contains 14 residues. Germline CDR1 reads SQVTM; CDR2 reads ANQGSEA. V lost 6 bases, J lost 7 bases, and 10 bases stayed unmatched. CDR3 residues: CSVLGTGSENEQFF. DNA of the CDR3: TGCAGCGTCTTAGGGACAGGGAGTGAGAATGAGCAGTTCTTC.

In regard to this clonotype: Given a much more abundant clone one base away, this may be a read error. The gene calls are TRBV30 and TRBJ2-3, with D uncertain. Judging by the DNA end, TRBJ1-5 fits better; the J call may be wrong. The CDR3 is 13 residues long. Per germline, CDR1 GTSNPN and CDR2 SVGIG (reference sequence). The CDR3 sequence: CASSLFDTDTQHF. The CDR3 nucleotides read TGTGCCTCCTCCCTATTTGACACAGATACGCAGCATTTT.

This clonotype was picked up one time. A read error is possible here, since a much larger clone lies one base away. The rearrangement links TRBV11-2 to TRBJ2-7; a possible D gene is TRBD2 (6 bases). Germline-derived CDR1 and CDR2 are SGHAT and FQNNGV. Trimming removed 1 base from V and 4 bases from J, with 8 bases in between. This CDR3 contains 13 residues. The CDR3 region is CASSLGDLYEQYF. The CDR3 nucleotides are TGTGCCAGCAGCTTAGGGGACTTGTACGAGCAGTACTTC.

As for this clonotype: One end of the junction does not line up with germline, which may come from a read error. The V call is TRBV6-6, the J call TRBJ2-1; the D is unclear. This CDR3 spans 11 amino acids. Germline V gene lookup returns CDR1 MNHNY and CDR2 SVGAGI (reference sequence). CDR3 sequence reads: CASTRSNELFF. DNA of the CDR3: TGTGCAAGCACCCGGAGTAATGAGCTGTTCTTC.

Turning to this clonotype: The conserved final phenylalanine or tryptophan is absent from the CDR3, which likely points to a read error. The chain employs TRBV6-5 and TRBJ2-2, with 7 nucleotides matching TRBD2. Germline CDR1 reads MNHEY; CDR2 reads SVGAGI. The CDR3 is 16 residues long. The DNA for the CDR3 is TGTGCCGGCAGTTATTGGGGGGGGAGGAACACCGGGGAGCTGTTTTTA. Protein product: CAGSYWGGRNTGELFL.

This clonotype was observed at least ten times. J is TRBJ1-5 and V is TRBV20-1, with D maybe TRBD1 (5 bases). CDR1 and CDR2 (germline): DFQATT, SNEGSKA (reference sequence). CDR3 length: 12 residues. The V gene lost 6 bases and the J gene lost 3 bases, with 9 bases spanning the gap. The CDR3 reads CSAGGSNQPQHF. DNA of the CDR3: TGCAGTGCCGGGGGATCCAATCAGCCCCAGCATTTT.